One sample yielded the 22 T cell receptor beta chains listed below, sequenced in a study of prognosis after radiotherapy for stage I lung cancer. The study amplified the TCR beta CDR3 region from genomic DNA. This amplification was carried out by two rounds of multiplex PCR. Amplification during the initial PCR round employed primers specific to each TRBV and TRBJ gene. TCRdb reprocessed the multiplex PCR reads via MiXCR and lists one record per CDR3 protein. This sample has 24,000 or so distinct CDR3 sequences; about two fifths occur once, and the top ten carry 20% to 25%. The specimen was PBMCs, collected before or after stereotactic body radiation therapy (not recorded which). These TCRs come from a donor aged 50 or older with non-small cell lung cancer.

J is TRBJ2-2 and V is TRBV5-1, with D perhaps TRBD1 (5 bases). CDR3 length: 15 amino acids. The V and J ends lost 4 bases and 6 bases respectively, with 16 bases between them. From germline, CDR1 is SGHRS and CDR2 YFSETQ. In DNA, the CDR3 is TGCGCCAGCAGCCCTAGACAGCGTCGAGCCGGGGAGCTGTTTTTT. This gives the protein CASSPRQRRAGELFF.

With respect to this clonotype: A far larger clone is just one base off, so this is likely a read error. This chain uses TRBV6-5 with TRBJ2-3; perhaps TRBD1 as D (6 bases). CDR1 and CDR2 from the germline V gene are MNHEY and SVGAGI. V lost 6 bases and J 5 bases, leaving 15 bases between the germline ends. The CDR3 sequence is 14 residues long. CDR3 DNA sequence: TGTGCCAGCAGACCGGTACAGGGACAAGATACGCAGTATTTT. Protein: CASRPVQGQDTQYF.

A note on this clonotype: The germline gene is not matched at one end of the junction; a read error may be the cause. The V and J genes are TRBV12-3 or TRBV12-4 and TRBJ2-3; D possibly corresponds to TRBD2 (5 bases). The length of the CDR3 is 14 residues. CDR3 DNA: TGTGCCAGCAGCTCCGAGGCTAGCACATATACGCAGTATTTT. This codes for CASSSEASTYTQYF.

This clonotype was observed a few times. Only one base separates this from a far larger clonotype, so it likely reflects a read error. The rearrangement joins TRBV6-9 to TRBJ2-5, with D possibly being TRBD2 (7 bases). Germline lookup yields CDR1 MNHGY and CDR2 SVAAGI. The CDR3 is made up of 15 amino acids. V shed 3 bases and J shed 5 bases, with 16 bases lying between them. The CDR3 nucleotides read TGTGCCAGCAGTTACGCGGTGACGGGGGGCGAGACCCAGTACTTC. Translation: CASSYAVTGGETQYF.

Details on this clonotype: Sequence at one end of the junction differs from germline and may be a read error. The chain combines TRBV11-2 with TRBJ2-3, with D unresolved. The CDR3 sequence is 13 residues long. CDR1 and CDR2 from the germline V gene are SGHAT and FQNNGV. CDR3 protein: CAISFPFADTRYF. The CDR3, as DNA: TGTGCCATCAGCTTCCCGTTTGCAGATACGCGGTATTTT.

This clonotype was recorded a few times. The chain uses TRBV2 and TRBJ1-6; no clear D. This CDR3 is built from 18 residues. Trimming stripped 6 bases from V and 7 bases from J, with 25 bases between. Germline CDR1 SNHLY, CDR2 FYNNEI. The CDR3 bases are TGTGCCAGCAGGATCGCGGGCCCCTCCACCCCTCAAAATTCACCCCTCCACTTT. Protein sequence: CASRIAGPSTPQNSPLHF.

This chain connects TRBV28 to TRBJ1-5; the D is unclear. The CDR3 is made up of 15 amino acids. Trimming took off 5 bases at V and 2 bases at J, with 13 bases between the two ends. CDR1 is MDHEN, CDR2 SYDVKM, per germline. The CDR3 protein is CASSRQVIGNQPQHF. The CDR3 nucleotides read TGTGCCAGCAGTCGGCAGGTTATTGGCAATCAGCCCCAGCATTTT.

There are many counts of this clonotype. The chain combines TRBV6-1 with TRBJ1-5; D is undetermined. Trimming took off 2 bases at V and 7 bases at J, with 15 bases between the two ends. CDR1 and CDR2 (germline): MNHNS, SASEGT. CDR3 length: 15 amino acids. The CDR3 protein is CASSESGPLSQPQHF. CDR3 in DNA: TGTGCCAGCAGTGAAAGTGGCCCCCTGTCACAGCCCCAGCATTTT.

The sample holds many counts of this clonotype. This chain connects TRBV28 to TRBJ2-1; D is unresolved. Trimming cost V 3 bases and J 15 bases, with 15 bases left between them. CDR1 and CDR2 (germline): MDHEN, SYDVKM. This CDR3 contains 12 residues. The CDR3 here is CASSLIGREGFF. The DNA of the CDR3 is TGTGCCAGCAGTTTGATAGGGCGCGAAGGGTTCTTC.

This clonotype occurred many times. The rearrangement uses TRBV20-1 and TRBJ2-4; the D is unclear. Deletions cut 5 bases from V and 1 base from J, with 15 bases between. The CDR3 is 15 amino acids. Per the germline V gene, CDR1 is DFQATT and CDR2 is SNEGSKA (reference sequence). The CDR3 protein is CSAPEVRPAKNIQYF. The CDR3 coding sequence is TGCAGTGCTCCCGAGGTCCGGCCGGCCAAAAACATTCAGTACTTC.

CDR3 nucleotides: TGCAGTGCTAACCGGGGACAAACGTACGAGCAGTACTTC. Its translation: CSANRGQTYEQYF. The chain links TRBV20-1 to TRBJ2-7, with D possibly being TRBD1 (6 bases). CDR3 length equals 13 residues. CDR1 and CDR2 (germline): DFQATT, SNEGSKA (reference sequence). V was clipped by 4 bases and J by 4 bases, with 14 bases between them.

In its sample, this clonotype was seen many times. The V and J genes are TRBV28 and TRBJ1-5; the D is unclear. Germline CDR1 MDHEN, CDR2 SYDVKM. V was pared by 10 bases and J by 5 bases, with 12 bases between. The CDR3 loop spans 12 amino acids. CDR3 nucleotide sequence: TGTGCCACCAAAGGTGGGGATCAGCCCCAGCATTTT. This codes for CATKGGDQPQHF.

The rearrangement joins TRBV18 to TRBJ2-3; D might be TRBD2 (5 bases). V was trimmed by 3 bases and J by 0 bases, leaving 13 bases between them. Germline CDR1 KGHSH, CDR2 LQKENI. This CDR3 comprises 16 residues. DNA for the CDR3: TGTGCCAGCTCACCGCATGTGCGGACTAGCACAGATACGCAGTATTTT. Translating it yields CASSPHVRTSTDTQYF.

The table lists this clonotype with a few counts. The chain recombines TRBV11-2 with TRBJ2-7; 10 nucleotides align to TRBD2. V lost 6 bases and J lost 5; bases outside the gene matches: 10. The CDR3 is 15 amino acids. Germline V lookup: CDR1 SGHAT, CDR2 FQNNGV. CDR3 DNA: TGTGCCAGCAGGGGCCTAGCGGGAGATCTCAACGAGCAGTACTTC. Its protein is CASRGLAGDLNEQYF.

The chain joins TRBV12-3 or TRBV12-4 to TRBJ2-5; 7 positions agree with TRBD1. V gave up 8 bases and J gave up 3 bases; unmatched junction bases: 6. The CDR3 is 13 amino acids. CDR3 residues: CASRGTVEETQYF. The CDR3 DNA follows: TGTGCCAGCCGAGGGACAGTTGAAGAGACCCAGTACTTC.

The J gene is TRBJ1-3, the V gene TRBV7-2; 9 bases map to TRBD1. The junction had 8 bases not matched to a gene; V was cut back by 5 bases and J by 3 bases. Per germline, CDR1 SGHTA and CDR2 FQGNSA. The CDR3 runs to 16 residues. CDR3 sequence (DNA): TGTGCCAGCAGCCCCGGGGGACAGGGTTGTGGAAACACCATATATTTT. Protein product: CASSPGGQGCGNTIYF.

A few counts support this clonotype. This chain uses TRBV6-1 with TRBJ2-1; TRBD1 or TRBD2 may be the D gene (5 bases each). The CDR3 sequence is 15 residues long. V lost 5 bases and J 6 bases, leaving 17 bases between the germline ends. Germline loops: CDR1 MNHNS, CDR2 SASEGT. Here the CDR3 DNA reads TGTGCCAGCAGTACCCAGGGAATAGCGTTCAATGAGCAGTTCTTC. This encodes CASSTQGIAFNEQFF.

This clonotype counts as medium-sized (0.01 to 0.1%). The V and J genes are TRBV5-1 and TRBJ1-3; TRBD1 matches at 8 bases. J was trimmed by 3 bases and V by 4 bases; bases with no gene match: 9. The CDR3 is made up of 16 amino acids. Germline CDR1 reads SGHRS; CDR2 reads YFSETQ. CDR3 DNA: TGCGCCAGCAGCAACACGGGACAGGAGGTTGGAAACACCATATATTTT. It specifies CASSNTGQEVGNTIYF. Full variable domain (rest looked up from reference TRBV5-1 and TRBJ1-3): KAGVTQTPRYLIKTRGQQVTLSCSPISGHRSVSWYQQTPGQGLQFLFEYFSETQRNKGNFPGRFSGRQFSNSRSEMNVSTLELGDSALYLCASSNTGQEVGNTIYFGEGSWLTVV.

V gene TRBV27 combines with J gene TRBJ2-1; 9 nucleotides match TRBD2. This CDR3 contains 14 residues. Germline CDR1 and CDR2: MNHEY and SMNVEV (reference sequence). J gave up 2 bases and V 8 bases, and 4 bases lay outside the gene matches. CDR3 protein: CASSSGMAYNEQFF. CDR3 bases: TGTGCCAGCTCTAGCGGGATGGCCTACAATGAGCAGTTCTTC.

Comments on this clonotype: Only one base separates this from a far larger clonotype, so it likely reflects a read error. This rearrangement joins TRBV6-4 to TRBJ2-3; D possibly corresponds to TRBD1 (6 bases). CDR1 and CDR2 (germline): MRHNA, SNTAGT. The CDR3 length is 13 residues. V was cut by 5 bases and J by 8 bases, with 14 bases left in between. CDR3 nucleotide sequence: TGTGCCAGCAGTATGGGGGCGGTGGGTACGCAGTATTTT. Translated, it gives CASSMGAVGTQYF.

Many counts were recorded for this clonotype. The CDR3 DNA reads as TGTGCCAGCAGCCGCACGTACCCGGGCGGGGAGACCCAGTACTTC. As protein: CASSRTYPGGETQYF. The chain joins TRBV7-9 to TRBJ2-5; D is possibly TRBD2 (5 bases). CDR1 is SEHNR, CDR2 FQNEAQ, per germline (reference sequence). Trimming cost V 5 bases and J 5 bases, with 18 bases left between them. This CDR3 has 15 residues.

Points on this clonotype: Since a far larger clone is one base different, this is likely a read error. The rearrangement uses TRBV20-1 and TRBJ2-1; TRBD2 matches 8 bases. Germline lookup yields CDR1 DFQATT and CDR2 SNEGSKA (reference sequence). With 1 base clipped from V and 10 bases from J, the junction kept 15 bases outside the gene matches. This CDR3 has 16 residues. CDR3: CSARALLAGLSYEQFF. CDR3 sequence (DNA): TGCAGTGCTAGAGCCCTGCTAGCGGGCCTCTCCTACGAGCAGTTCTTC.